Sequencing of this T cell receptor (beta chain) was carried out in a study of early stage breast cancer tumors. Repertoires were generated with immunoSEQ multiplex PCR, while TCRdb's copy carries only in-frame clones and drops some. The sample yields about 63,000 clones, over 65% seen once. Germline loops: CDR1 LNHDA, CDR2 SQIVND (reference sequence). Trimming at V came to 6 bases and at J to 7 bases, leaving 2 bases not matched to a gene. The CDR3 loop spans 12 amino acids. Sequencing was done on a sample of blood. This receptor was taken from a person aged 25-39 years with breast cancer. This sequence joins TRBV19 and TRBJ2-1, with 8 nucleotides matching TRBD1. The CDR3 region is CASRDRVNEQFF. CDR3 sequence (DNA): TGTGCCAGTAGGGACAGGGTAAATGAGCAGTTCTTC. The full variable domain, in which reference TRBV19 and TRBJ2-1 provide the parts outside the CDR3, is DGGITQSPKYLFRKEGQNVTLSCEQNLNHDAMYWYRQDPGQGLRLIYYSQIVNDFQKGDIAEGYSVSREKKESFPLTVTSAQKNPTAFYLCASRDRVNEQFFGPGTRLTVL.